The 20 T cell receptor beta chains listed next were all sequenced from one sample in a study of blood T cells in healthy people across ages (dated by TCRdb to 2013 to 2016). Libraries came from 5' RACE. The sequencer was an Illumina HiSeq 2500. A second PCR of about 7 to 12 cycles was performed with a sample-barcoded 5' primer and a J-beta primer mix. TCRdb reanalyzed the raw reads on its own, using fastp at Q25 for trimming and MiXCR for clone calling, and kept in-frame beta chains. Here each entry gathers all rows of one CDR3 protein and keeps the most common genes and DNA. The sample table records under 2 million distinct CDR3 sequences; around 36% of these occur just once. The ten largest account for 11% of the sample. Input material: blood. The origin of the receptors is a woman aged 25 to 39 in good health.

The CDR3 region is CSARDGNPRGMGTEAFF. CDR3 sequence (DNA): TGCAGTGCTAGAGATGGGAACCCCCGGGGGATGGGGACTGAAGCTTTCTTT. The rearrangement uses TRBV20-1 and TRBJ1-1; perhaps TRBD1 as D (5 bases). Trimming left V 0 bases short and J 5 bases short, with 22 bases between. Per germline, CDR1 DFQATT and CDR2 SNEGSKA (reference sequence). The CDR3 extends over 17 amino acids.

This sequence joins TRBV29-1 and TRBJ2-3; 11 bases are shared with TRBD2. The CDR3 is 16 amino acids. V trimming: 3 bases; J trimming: 0 bases; junction bases outside the gene matches: 5. From germline, CDR1 is SQVTM and CDR2 ANQGSEA. The chain's CDR3 is CSVEGTSGFSTDTQYF. Written as DNA, the CDR3 is TGCAGCGTTGAGGGGACTAGCGGATTCAGCACAGATACGCAGTATTTT.

The chain combines TRBV20-1 with TRBJ2-3; the D gene is possibly TRBD1 (5 bases). Germline V gene data show CDR1 as DFQATT and CDR2 as SNEGSKA (reference sequence). V lost 1 base and J lost 2, with 10 bases in between. CDR3 length: 14 amino acids. The CDR3 sequence is CSARGGRTTDTQYF. DNA of the CDR3: TGCAGTGCTAGAGGGGGCAGAACCACAGATACGCAGTATTTT.

This clonotype was detected many times. The rearrangement uses TRBV4-2 and TRBJ2-7, with a possible D match to TRBD1 (6 bases). The germline gives CDR1 LGHNA, CDR2 YNFKEQ. The V end lost 4 bases, the J end lost 4 bases, and 20 bases lay between the germline ends. The CDR3 sequence is 16 residues long. The CDR3 sequence: CASSRAGTTLNYEQYF. CDR3 nucleotides: TGTGCCAGCAGCCGAGCAGGGACAACCCTTAATTACGAGCAGTACTTC.

The J gene is TRBJ2-1, the V gene TRBV7-2; 13 nucleotides match TRBD2. The J segment lost 3 bases and the V segment lost 2 bases, leaving 1 base of the junction unmatched. The CDR3 runs to 16 residues. Per germline, CDR1 SGHTA and CDR2 FQGNSA. The CDR3: CASSLTSGGGYNEQFF. In nucleotides, the CDR3 is TGTGCCAGCAGCTTAACTAGCGGGGGGGGCTACAATGAGCAGTTCTTC.

The rearrangement joins TRBV3-1 to TRBJ2-7; D is unresolved. The end of the DNA is better explained by TRBJ2-5, so the J call may be wrong. The CDR3 contains 16 residues. CDR1 LGHDT and CDR2 YNNKEL come from the germline V gene (reference sequence). The CDR3 sequence is CASSQDLSWMGETQYF. The CDR3 region has the DNA TGTGCCAGCAGCCAAGATTTGTCGTGGATGGGGGAGACCCAGTACTTC.

This clonotype was seen many times. The V and J genes are TRBV29-1 and TRBJ2-3; D unclear. Trimming cost V 6 bases and J 0 bases, with 7 bases left between them. CDR3 length: 12 residues. Looked up from germline, CDR1 is SQVTM and CDR2 is ANQGSEA. The CDR3 loop is CSVSDSTDTQYF. Here the CDR3 DNA reads TGCAGCGTAAGCGATAGCACAGATACGCAGTATTTT.

This clonotype was found a few times. The J gene is TRBJ1-6, the V gene TRBV5-1, with D unclear. CDR1 and CDR2 (germline): SGHRS, YFSETQ. The CDR3 extends over 13 amino acids. The ends were cut back, 6 bases at V and 8 bases at J, with 12 bases in the middle. In DNA, the CDR3 is TGCGCCAGCACGGGTCAGGACGATTCACCCCTCCACTTT. This codes for CASTGQDDSPLHF.

The CDR3 loop reads CASSLHQGWQETQYF. The DNA for the CDR3 is TGTGCCAGCAGCTTACATCAGGGATGGCAAGAGACCCAGTACTTC. V and J are TRBV7-9 and TRBJ2-5, with D tentatively TRBD1 (5 bases). This CDR3 region has 15 residues. Germline CDR1 and CDR2: SEHNR and FQNEAQ (reference sequence). V was trimmed by 2 bases and J by 2 bases, leaving 12 bases between them.

The chain employs TRBV24-1 and TRBJ2-7; D is perhaps TRBD1 (5 bases). CDR1 and CDR2 (germline): KGHDR, SFDVKD. The CDR3 spans 16 residues. Trimming shortened V by 0 bases and J by 4 bases, and 15 bases separated the two germline ends. This chain's CDR3 is CATSDLASGHTYEQYF. The CDR3 bases are TGTGCCACCAGTGATTTGGCGTCTGGACACACATACGAGCAGTACTTC.

This clonotype is a singleton in its sample. The rearrangement joins TRBV13 to TRBJ1-1; unclear D gene. The CDR3 is made up of 15 amino acids. From germline, CDR1 is PRHDT and CDR2 FYEKMQ (reference sequence). V was cut by 4 bases and J by 10 bases, with 22 bases left in between. In nucleotides, the CDR3 is TGTGCCAGCAGCTCGGACGGAGACGGTAGAACGAGAGCTTTCTTT. This sequence encodes CASSSDGDGRTRAFF.

This clonotype has only a few counts. This chain links TRBV7-2 with TRBJ2-3; no reliable D call. Germline V CDR1 and CDR2: SGHTA, FQGNSA. The CDR3 is made up of 19 amino acids. V shed 1 base and J shed 2 bases, with 22 bases lying between them. CDR3 region: CASSLDWAAKTANTDTQYF. CDR3 in DNA: TGTGCCAGCAGCTTAGATTGGGCAGCCAAAACCGCTAACACAGATACGCAGTATTTT.

This clonotype was seen a single time. A much larger clone differs by one base, so this may be a read error. The chain is built from TRBV4-2 and TRBJ2-7; D is possibly TRBD1 or TRBD2 (5 bases each). The ends were cut back, 4 bases at V and 5 bases at J, with 12 bases in the middle. Germline V gene sequence: CDR1 LGHNA, CDR2 YNFKEQ. The CDR3 totals 13 residues. Here the CDR3 DNA reads TGTGCCAGCAGCCCCGGGACGGAACACGAGCAGTACTTC. It is translated as CASSPGTEHEQYF.

The chain is built from TRBV5-5 and TRBJ2-7; 10 positions match TRBD2. This CDR3 spans 15 amino acids. Losses at the gene ends were 4 bases for V and 1 base for J; bases not matched to a gene: 5. Per germline, CDR1 SGHKS and CDR2 YYEKEE (reference sequence). The CDR3 reads CASSRSGRVSYEQYF. CDR3 nucleotide sequence: TGTGCCAGCAGCCGGAGCGGGAGGGTTTCCTACGAGCAGTACTTC.

This chain uses TRBV5-4 with TRBJ1-2; no clear D. With 0 bases removed from V and 8 bases from J, the gap between germline ends came to 14 bases. The CDR3 spans 14 residues. Germline CDR1 is SGHNT and CDR2 is YYREEE (reference sequence). This CDR3 reads CASSLAIEVRGYTF. The CDR3 DNA reads as TGTGCCAGCAGCTTGGCCATTGAAGTCAGAGGCTACACCTTC.

The rearrangement links TRBV3-1 to TRBJ2-7; D gene unclear. Germline lookup yields CDR1 LGHDT and CDR2 YNNKEL (reference sequence). The CDR3 has 16 amino acids. Trimming cost V 0 bases and J 2 bases, with 14 bases left between them. CDR3 in amino acids: CASSQDPLNGAYEQYF. The CDR3 DNA is TGTGCCAGCAGCCAAGACCCATTAAATGGAGCCTACGAGCAGTACTTC.

This clonotype was observed a handful of times. The chain couples TRBV9 to TRBJ2-7; TRBD1 might be the D (6 bases). Germline CDR1 is SGDLS and CDR2 is YYNGEE. The ends were cut back, 0 bases at V and 0 bases at J, with 10 bases in the middle. The CDR3 covers 15 residues. The CDR3 sequence: CASSVEAGDSYEQYF. The CDR3 DNA sequence: TGTGCCAGCAGCGTAGAAGCAGGGGACTCCTACGAGCAGTACTTC.

The V gene is TRBV7-7, the J gene TRBJ2-1, with D perhaps matching TRBD1 or TRBD2 (5 bases each). Germline CDR1 and CDR2: SSHAT and FNYEAQ (reference sequence). The CDR3 has 15 amino acids. The V end lost 2 bases, the J end lost 10 bases, and 18 bases lay between the germline ends. CDR3 sequence reads: CASSLISGTPYEQFF. CDR3 DNA: TGTGCCAGCAGCTTAATTTCAGGGACCCCCTACGAGCAGTTCTTC.

The sample holds a few counts of this clonotype. The chain is built from TRBV7-9 and TRBJ1-2, with D maybe TRBD1 (5 bases). In germline, CDR1 is SEHNR, CDR2 FQNEAQ (reference sequence). V was trimmed by 6 bases and J by 6 bases, leaving 17 bases between them. The CDR3 is made up of 14 amino acids. The CDR3 loop is CASSPRDQPNGYTF. Written as DNA, the CDR3 is TGTGCCAGCAGTCCCCGGGACCAGCCGAATGGCTACACCTTC.

V gene TRBV29-1 combines with J gene TRBJ1-5, with D unresolved. In germline, CDR1 is SQVTM, CDR2 ANQGSEA. V was clipped by 7 bases and J by 6 bases, with 16 bases between them. The CDR3 runs 13 residues. In nucleotides, the CDR3 is TGCAGCGCTGGTGGAGATTGGGGTCAGCCCCAGCATTTT. It specifies CSAGGDWGQPQHF.